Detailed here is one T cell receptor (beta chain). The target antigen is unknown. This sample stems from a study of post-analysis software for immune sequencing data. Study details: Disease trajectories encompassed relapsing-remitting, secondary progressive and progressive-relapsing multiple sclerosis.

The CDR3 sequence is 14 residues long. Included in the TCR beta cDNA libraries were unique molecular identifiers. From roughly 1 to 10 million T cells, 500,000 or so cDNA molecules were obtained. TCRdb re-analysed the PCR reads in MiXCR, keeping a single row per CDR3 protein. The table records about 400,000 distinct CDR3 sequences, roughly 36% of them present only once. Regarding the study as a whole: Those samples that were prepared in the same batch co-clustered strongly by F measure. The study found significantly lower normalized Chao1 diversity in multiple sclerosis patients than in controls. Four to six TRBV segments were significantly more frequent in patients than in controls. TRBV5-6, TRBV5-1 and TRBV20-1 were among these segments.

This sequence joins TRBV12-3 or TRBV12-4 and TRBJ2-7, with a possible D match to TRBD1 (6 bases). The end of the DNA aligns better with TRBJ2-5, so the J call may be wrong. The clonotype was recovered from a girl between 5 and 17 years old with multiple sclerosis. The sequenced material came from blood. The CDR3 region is CASSPTGSRETQYF. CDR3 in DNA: TGTGCCAGCAGCCCTACAGGGTCCCGAGAGACCCAGTACTTC.